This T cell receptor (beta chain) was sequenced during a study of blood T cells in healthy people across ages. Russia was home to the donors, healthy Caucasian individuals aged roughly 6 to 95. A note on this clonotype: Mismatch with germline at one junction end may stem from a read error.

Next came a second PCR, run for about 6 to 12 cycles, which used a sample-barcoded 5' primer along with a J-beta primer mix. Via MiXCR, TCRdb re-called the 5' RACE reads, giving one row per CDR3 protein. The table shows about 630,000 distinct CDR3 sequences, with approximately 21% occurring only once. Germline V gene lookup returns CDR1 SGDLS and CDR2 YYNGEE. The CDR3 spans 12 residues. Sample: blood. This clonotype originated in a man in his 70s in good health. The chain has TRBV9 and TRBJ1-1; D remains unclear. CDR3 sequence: CACSGSNTEAFF. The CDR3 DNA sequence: TGTGCCTGCAGCGGGTCGAACACTGAAGCTTTCTTT.